The sequence of this T cell receptor beta chain was determined in a study of control samples from healthy donors and cancer patients. Clones were sequenced by immunoSEQ multiplex PCR, and TCRdb holds only the in-frame ones, with some missing. The top ten clones hold 3.5% to 4.5% of a sample with around 100,000 clones, just over 90% of them seen once. V was pared by 6 bases and J by 5 bases, with 7 bases between. Germline values: CDR1 LNHDA, CDR2 SQIVND (reference sequence). The CDR3 runs to 11 residues. Sequencing was performed on blood. The chain combines TRBV19 with TRBJ2-5; D is possibly TRBD2 (5 bases). The sequence was collected from a woman under 30 in good health. The CDR3 protein is CASRRGETQYF. Here the CDR3 DNA reads TGTGCCAGTAGACGAGGGGAGACCCAGTACTTC.